These 8 T cell receptor beta chains came from one sample sequenced in a study of cytomegalovirus exposure and HLA in healthy donors. The PCR used 60 Vbeta and 13 Jbeta primers. Clones were read by immunoSEQ multiplex PCR, and TCRdb kept only the in-frame ones, dropping some. Altogether around 150,000 clones are present, roughly 80% being singletons, with the ten largest covering 13% to 15%. Sequenced: PBMCs. The receptors stem from a woman between 35 and 50 years old in good health and CMV-seronegative.

The V gene is TRBV5-4, the J gene TRBJ1-4; D is uncertain. Trimming removed 0 bases at V and 13 bases at J, with 13 bases between. This CDR3 has 13 residues. Germline V gene lookup returns CDR1 SGHNT and CDR2 YYREEE (reference sequence). CDR3 sequence: CASSLERTAGLFF. Here the CDR3 DNA reads TGTGCCAGCAGCTTGGAGCGGACTGCCGGACTGTTTTTT.

The chain combines TRBV28 with TRBJ2-1, with D uncertain. CDR1 is MDHEN and CDR2 is SYDVKM in the germline V gene. V gave up 2 bases and J gave up 3 bases, with 2 bases separating them. The CDR3 has 12 amino acids. In DNA form, the CDR3 reads TGTGCCAGCAGTTTACTCTACAATGAGCAGTTCTTC. This sequence encodes CASSLLYNEQFF.

The chain has TRBV9 and TRBJ2-7; D ambiguous. V gave up 7 bases and J gave up 0 bases, with 11 bases separating them. Germline values: CDR1 SGDLS, CDR2 YYNGEE. This CDR3 has 13 residues. CDR3 coding DNA: TGTGCCAGCGGCGCCCCTAGCTCCTACGAGCAGTACTTC. It codes for CASGAPSSYEQYF.

The V gene is TRBV19, the J gene TRBJ2-7; 11 bases agree with TRBD2. Unmatched junction bases numbered 8, after V lost 5 bases and J lost 2 bases. Per the germline V gene, CDR1 is LNHDA and CDR2 is SQIVND (reference sequence). The CDR3 runs 16 residues. This CDR3 reads CASSGAGTSGPYEQYF. For the CDR3, the DNA is TGTGCCAGTAGTGGAGCCGGGACTAGCGGACCCTACGAGCAGTACTTC.

This clone was seen a handful of times. This chain connects TRBV6-1 to TRBJ1-4, with TRBD1 identical over 7 bases. This CDR3 is built from 14 residues. After removal of 6 bases from V and 7 bases from J, the junction contained 8 bases not matched to a gene. The germline V gene encodes CDR1 MNHNS and CDR2 SASEGT. CDR3 coding DNA: TGTGCCAGCAGCAGAGACAGGGCCAGTGAAAAACTGTTTTTT. This encodes CASSRDRASEKLFF.

The chain is built from TRBV6-4 and TRBJ2-1; a possible D gene is TRBD2 (5 bases). The CDR3 consists of 14 residues. Trimming took 2 bases from V and 5 from J, leaving 10 bases between them. Germline V lookup: CDR1 MRHNA, CDR2 SNTAGT. The CDR3 DNA is TGTGCCAGCAGTGACGAGGGCAGCCACAATGAGCAGTTCTTC. This codes for CASSDEGSHNEQFF.

This chain connects TRBV6-4 to TRBJ2-1; 7 positions agree with TRBD1. The J segment lost 8 bases and the V segment lost 2 bases, leaving 6 bases of the junction unmatched. Germline loops: CDR1 MRHNA, CDR2 SNTAGT. CDR3 length: 14 residues. Here the CDR3 reads CASSDGPDRDEQFF. The DNA of the CDR3 is TGTGCCAGCAGTGACGGGCCCGACAGGGATGAGCAGTTCTTC.

In regard to this clone: The junction does not match germline at one end; this may be a read error. This chain links TRBV7-7 with TRBJ2-1; 11 nucleotides align to TRBD1. Germline V gives CDR1 SSHAT, CDR2 FNYEAQ (reference sequence). The CDR3 is made up of 17 amino acids. The CDR3 region is CASSQSRPGQGGNEQFF. The DNA for the CDR3 is TGTGCTAGCAGCCAATCCCGTCCGGGACAGGGGGGCAATGAGCAGTTCTTC.